The rows below give T cell receptor beta chains drawn from one sample of a study of T cell responses to AZD1222 COVID-19 vaccine. TCRdb's copy holds only in-frame clones and misses some; the assay was immunoSEQ multiplex PCR. The profile covers about 82,000 clones, with over 80% appearing a single time and approximately 5.7% taken by the ten largest. Sequenced material: peripheral blood, taken on day 0 of AZD1222 vaccination. These receptors were taken from an adult in good health. Each CDR3 is given with its conserved first and last residue. D genes are given only for firm matches. Clone size is shown for a subset of rows, as once, few, many or a class of expanded clone.

v_gene: TRBV5-4; d_gene: -; abundance: -; j_gene: TRBJ1-1; len: 14; CDR3aa: CASSLGRQENEAFF; CDR3nt: TGTGCCAGCAGCTTGGGTCGGCAGGAGAATGAAGCTTTCTTT
v_gene: TRBV7-2; d_gene: -; abundance: few; j_gene: TRBJ1-1; len: 14; CDR3aa: CASTSGFGDTEAFF; CDR3nt: TGTGCCAGCACCTCGGGATTCGGAGACACTGAAGCTTTCTTT
v_gene: TRBV7-2; d_gene: -; abundance: few; j_gene: TRBJ2-7; len: 14; CDR3aa: CASSHLLARGEQYF; CDR3nt: TGTGCCAGCAGCCACCTACTAGCTAGAGGCGAGCAGTACTTC
v_gene: TRBV7-3; d_gene: -; abundance: -; j_gene: TRBJ1-1; len: 14; CDR3aa: CASSSGPSNTEAFF; CDR3nt: TGTGCCAGCAGCTCCGGACCCTCGAACACTGAAGCTTTCTTT
v_gene: TRBV5-5; d_gene: -; abundance: -; j_gene: TRBJ1-1; len: 13; CDR3aa: CASSLMMNTEAFF; CDR3nt: TGTGCCAGCAGCTTGATGATGAACACTGAAGCTTTCTTT
v_gene: TRBV27; d_gene: -; abundance: -; j_gene: TRBJ2-7; len: 16; CDR3aa: CASSSTGSLFAYEQYF; CDR3nt: TGTGCCAGCAGTTCGACAGGTAGCCTCTTCGCCTACGAGCAGTACTTC
v_gene: TRBV6-5; d_gene: -; abundance: once; j_gene: TRBJ2-5; len: 14; CDR3aa: CASSYRHPQETQYF; CDR3nt: TGTGCCAGCAGTTACAGACACCCCCAAGAGACCCAGTACTTC
v_gene: TRBV18; d_gene: TRBD1; abundance: once; j_gene: TRBJ1-1; len: 17; CDR3aa: CASSPIDLPTGGTEAFF; CDR3nt: TGTGCCAGCTCACCCATCGACCTACCCACAGGGGGCACTGAAGCTTTCTTT
v_gene: TRBV6-5; d_gene: -; abundance: -; j_gene: TRBJ1-1; len: 13; CDR3aa: CASKIPENTEAFF; CDR3nt: TGTGCCAGCAAAATACCAGAGAACACTGAAGCTTTCTTT
v_gene: TRBV11-3; d_gene: -; abundance: -; j_gene: TRBJ2-3; len: 12; CDR3aa: CASRPTHATQYF; CDR3nt: TGTGCCAGCAGACCAACCCACGCTACGCAGTATTTT
v_gene: TRBV25-1; d_gene: TRBD1; abundance: -; j_gene: TRBJ1-2; len: 15; CDR3aa: CASSEPGQVYYGYTF; CDR3nt: TGTGCCAGCAGTGAGCCGGGACAGGTGTACTATGGCTACACCTTC
v_gene: TRBV11-2; d_gene: -; abundance: -; j_gene: TRBJ2-5; len: 15; CDR3aa: CASSLYGSIAETQYF; CDR3nt: TGTGCCAGCAGCTTATATGGGTCCATCGCAGAGACCCAGTACTTC
v_gene: TRBV11-2; d_gene: -; abundance: -; j_gene: TRBJ1-1; len: 13; CDR3aa: CASSLVGGLEAFF; CDR3nt: TGTGCCAGCAGCTTAGTGGGGGGGCTGGAAGCTTTCTTT
v_gene: TRBV11-3; d_gene: -; abundance: -; j_gene: TRBJ1-1; len: 13; CDR3aa: CASSASWNTEAFF; CDR3nt: TGTGCCAGCAGCGCTAGCTGGAACACTGAAGCTTTCTTT
v_gene: TRBV5-1; d_gene: TRBD1; abundance: -; j_gene: TRBJ1-2; len: 14; CDR3aa: CASSLRQGAPGYTF; CDR3nt: TGCGCCAGCAGCCTCCGACAGGGAGCCCCGGGCTACACCTTC
v_gene: TRBV3-1/TRBV3-2; d_gene: -; abundance: -; j_gene: TRBJ2-7; len: 13; CDR3aa: CATHTTGQFEQYF; CDR3nt: TGTGCCACTCATACAACAGGACAGTTCGAGCAGTACTTC
v_gene: TRBV11-2; d_gene: -; abundance: -; j_gene: TRBJ1-6; len: 16; CDR3aa: CASSPQGTRLLAPLHF; CDR3nt: TGTGCCAGCAGCCCCCAGGGGACACGGTTGTTGGCACCCCTCCACTTT
v_gene: TRBV11-3; d_gene: -; abundance: -; j_gene: TRBJ1-1; len: 15; CDR3aa: CASSLEERGRPVVFF; CDR3nt: TGTGCCAGCAGCTTAGAGGAGAGGGGACGCCCGGTTGTGTTCTTT
v_gene: TRBV4-1; d_gene: -; abundance: -; j_gene: TRBJ2-5; len: 12; CDR3aa: CASSQEEETQYF; CDR3nt: TGCGCCAGCAGCCAAGAGGAGGAGACCCAGTACTTC
v_gene: TRBV7-8; d_gene: TRBD1; abundance: -; j_gene: TRBJ2-4; len: 14; CDR3aa: CASSSLGQGNIQYF; CDR3nt: TGTGCCAGCAGCTCACTAGGACAGGGAAACATTCAGTACTTC
v_gene: TRBV11-3; d_gene: -; abundance: -; j_gene: TRBJ2-5; len: 15; CDR3aa: CASSLYRYSMETQYF; CDR3nt: TGTGCCAGCAGCTTATATCGTTACTCGATGGAGACCCAGTACTTC
v_gene: TRBV27; d_gene: -; abundance: -; j_gene: TRBJ1-4; len: 14; CDR3aa: CASRRGAQNEKLFF; CDR3nt: TGTGCCAGCCGCCGCGGGGCGCAGAATGAAAAACTGTTTTTT
v_gene: TRBV5-4; d_gene: TRBD2; abundance: -; j_gene: TRBJ2-7; len: 14; CDR3aa: CASSSPAGGNEQYF; CDR3nt: TGTGCCAGCAGCTCCCCAGCGGGGGGTAACGAGCAGTACTTC
v_gene: TRBV27; d_gene: -; abundance: once; j_gene: TRBJ1-2; len: 13; CDR3aa: CASTVGPPYGYTF; CDR3nt: TGTGCCAGCACCGTCGGGCCTCCCTATGGCTACACCTTC